A single sample is the source of the 29 T cell receptor beta chains below, sequenced in a study of T cell clonality in common variable immunodeficiency. Overall study results and limits: Common variable immunodeficiency TCR beta sequences reportedly had fewer deletions and N-nucleotide insertions.

The antigens for these receptors are not known. TCRdb keeps only in-frame clones here, not all; method: immunoSEQ multiplex PCR. Singletons are absent from the sample, which has roughly 33,000 clones. Sequencing was done on a sample of peripheral blood mononuclear cells. The receptor source for this set is a human donor with common variable immunodeficiency.

This clone came up a few times. The CDR3 is cut off 3 residues early in the read; its end comes from the germline J gene. The rearrangement uses TRBV18 and TRBJ2-7, with 12 bases that match TRBD2. CDR3 size: 15 residues. CDR1 is KGHSH and CDR2 is LQKENI in the germline V gene. V lost 3 bases to trimming and J lost 1 base; unmatched junction nucleotides: 1. The DNA read from the CDR3 is TGTGCCAGCTCACCGGGACTAGCGGGTTCCTACGAG. Encoded protein: CASSPGLAGSYE. The complete CDR3 sequence is CASSPGLAGSYEQYF.

This clone was found a few times. CDR3 DNA, as far as it was read: TGTGCCAGCAGCTTAGGTGGCGGGGGGGTGACAGATACG. Translated, it gives CASSLGGGGVTDT. Given in full, the CDR3 is CASSLGGGGVTDTQYF. This sequence joins TRBV7-8 and TRBJ2-3; 9 bases line up with TRBD2. The CDR3 is cut off 3 residues early in the read; its end comes from the germline J gene. The V and J ends lost 1 base and 3 bases, in that order; junction bases with no gene match: 5. Per germline, CDR1 SGHVS and CDR2 FQNEAQ. CDR3 length: 16 amino acids.

This clone appeared a few times. The read halts 3 residues ahead of the CDR3 end, with the missing end drawn from the germline J gene. The J gene is TRBJ2-7, the V gene TRBV18, with TRBD2 identical over 7 bases. The V gene end was trimmed by 3 bases and the J gene end by 2 bases; junction bases not matched to a gene: 4. Germline loops: CDR1 KGHSH, CDR2 LQKENI. This CDR3 comprises 14 residues. Partial CDR3 DNA: TGTGCCAGCTCACCGCCAGGGAGGGCCTACGAG. Amino acid sequence: CASSPPGRAYE. The complete CDR3 sequence is CASSPPGRAYEQYF. Supplemented by reference TRBV18 and TRBJ2-7, the full variable domain reads NAGVMQNPRHLVRRRGQEARLRCSPMKGHSHVYWYRQLPEEGLKFMVYLQKENIIDESGMPKERFSAEFPKEGPSILRIQQVVRGDSAAYFCASSPPGRAYEQYFGPGTRLTVT.

In regard to this clone: The read terminates 3 residues ahead of where the CDR3 ends, so the germline J gene completes it. The rearrangement joins TRBV19 to TRBJ1-5; D perhaps matches TRBD1 (5 bases). This CDR3 region has 16 residues. CDR1 is LNHDA, CDR2 SQIVND, per germline (reference sequence). The V gene lost 5 bases and the J gene lost 0 bases, with 14 bases spanning the gap. The CDR3 DNA, read in part, is TGTGCCAGTAGTTCCGCAGACAGTTATAGCAATCAGCCC. It is translated as CASSSADSYSNQP. The entire CDR3 sequence reads CASSSADSYSNQPQHF.

This clone occurred many times. Read sequence stops 3 residues before the CDR3 end, and the germline J gene provides the missing end. This rearrangement joins TRBV20-1 to TRBJ2-1; D may be TRBD1 (5 bases). Germline loops: CDR1 DFQATT, CDR2 SNEGSKA (reference sequence). V dropped 1 base and J dropped 0 bases, with 10 bases sitting between them. The CDR3 contains 15 residues. CDR3 amino acids: CSARATGNSYNEQFF. The CDR3 DNA, read in part, is TGCAGTGCTAGAGCCACAGGAAACTCCTACAATGAG.

This clone has a count of ten or more. The read comes to an end 3 residues before the CDR3 does, leaving the germline J gene to fill in the end. The rearrangement uses TRBV11-3 and TRBJ1-1, with D maybe TRBD1 (5 bases). V was clipped by 5 bases and J by 1 base, with 11 bases between them. The CDR3 contains 14 residues. The germline CDR1 and CDR2 sequences are SGHNT and YENEEA. CDR3 loop: CASSTNTGNTEAFF. The DNA read from the CDR3 is TGTGCCAGCAGCACTAACACAGGGAACACTGAA.

This clone has ten or more counts. Sequencing ends 3 residues short of the CDR3 end; the germline J gene provides the rest. The chain links TRBV20-1 to TRBJ2-1; D gene ambiguous. Germline CDR1 is DFQATT and CDR2 is SNEGSKA (reference sequence). The CDR3 is 15 residues long. Trimming pared 0 bases from V and 4 bases from J, leaving 13 bases between. The CDR3 spells CSARDNRHRYNEQFF. The covered CDR3 bases are TGCAGTGCTAGAGATAACCGACATCGATACAATGAG.

There are a few counts of this clone. The read stops 3 residues short of the end of the CDR3; the missing end is completed from the germline J gene. V gene TRBV6-2 or TRBV6-3 combines with J gene TRBJ2-7; TRBD2 agrees at 7 bases. The CDR3 is made up of 14 amino acids. V dropped 6 bases and J dropped 3; count of bases not matched to a gene: 8. CDR1 and CDR2 from the germline V gene are MNHEY and SVGEGT. The CDR3 protein is CASSRGEGGYEQYF. The part of the CDR3 DNA that was read is TGTGCCAGCAGCCGAGGGGAGGGTGGCTACGAG.

The table lists this clone with a few counts. The CDR3 sequence is CANLWSTGSSYNEQFF. CDR3 DNA (partial): TGTGCCAACCTGTGGTCCACAGGGAGCTCCTACAATGAG. The rearrangement joins TRBV2 to TRBJ2-1; the D gene is possibly TRBD1 (6 bases). From the germline J gene comes the end of the CDR3, since the read stops 3 residues before it. CDR1 is SNHLY and CDR2 is FYNNEI in the germline V gene. V was cut by 10 bases and J by 0 bases, with 19 bases left in between. CDR3 length equals 16 residues.

Points on this clone: The read terminates 3 residues before the CDR3 end, so the remaining end is supplied by the germline J gene. The genes are TRBV30 and TRBJ1-5; perhaps TRBD1 as D (5 bases). The CDR3 loop spans 15 amino acids. Germline assignment: CDR1 GTSNPN and CDR2 SVGIG (reference sequence). The germline V and J ends were trimmed by 5 bases and 1 base, with 15 bases remaining between them. CDR3 bases read: TGTGCCTGGGCTGCAGGGAAGGTAAGCAATCAGCCC. This codes for CAWAAGKVSNQP. The full CDR3 protein reads CAWAAGKVSNQPQHF.

Details on this clone: The CDR3 goes on 3 residues after the read ends, and that part is filled in from the germline J gene. The rearrangement joins TRBV6-2 or TRBV6-3 to TRBJ2-1; D is perhaps TRBD1 (6 bases). The CDR3 is 14 residues long. The V end was cut by 11 bases, the J end by 7 bases, with 21 bases between. Germline-derived CDR1 and CDR2 are MNHEY and SVGEGT. CDR3 protein: CAGSTGWTRNEQFF. The covered CDR3 bases are TGTGCCGGGTCTACAGGGTGGACACGGAATGAG.

This clone was recorded at least ten times. The CDR3 end falls 3 residues outside the read, so it is completed with the germline J gene. This chain uses TRBV20-1 with TRBJ2-1, with D possibly being TRBD2 (7 bases). V was trimmed by 5 bases and J by 7 bases, leaving 9 bases between them. The CDR3 sequence is 11 residues long. Germline V lookup: CDR1 DFQATT, CDR2 SNEGSKA (reference sequence). CDR3 DNA, as far as it was read: TGCAGTGCTGAGGGGGGGAATGAG. This codes for CSAEGGNE. The whole CDR3 sequence is CSAEGGNEQFF.

Note on this clone: The CDR3 end falls 3 residues outside the read, so it is completed with the germline J gene. The rearrangement uses TRBV6-1 and TRBJ2-7, with D maybe TRBD2 (6 bases). The CDR3 has 13 residues. V lost 4 bases and J 4 bases, leaving 11 bases between the germline ends. The germline gives CDR1 MNHNS, CDR2 SASEGT. This chain's CDR3 is CASSGGDGYEQYF. CDR3 DNA (partial): TGTGCCAGCAGTGGGGGGGACGGGTACGAG.

Of note for this clone: Read sequence stops 3 residues before the CDR3 end, and the germline J gene provides the missing end. This chain links TRBV6-2 or TRBV6-3 with TRBJ1-2, with D maybe TRBD1 (6 bases). Germline V gives CDR1 MNHEY, CDR2 SVGEGT. The CDR3 length is 16 residues. V lost 6 bases and J 5 bases, leaving 22 bases between the germline ends. CDR3 amino acids: CASSRPSRGGPYGYTF. The CDR3 DNA, read in part, is TGTGCCAGCAGCCGCCCCTCTAGAGGGGGACCGTATGGC.

This clone came up a few times. The CDR3 goes on 3 residues after the read ends, and that part is filled in from the germline J gene. V and J are TRBV19 and TRBJ2-7; D may be TRBD1 (6 bases). Germline V gene sequence: CDR1 LNHDA, CDR2 SQIVND (reference sequence). The CDR3 runs 13 residues. V gave up 2 bases and J gave up 4 bases, with 9 bases separating them. The DNA read from the CDR3 is TGTGCCAGTAGTATATCACAGGGTTACGAG. Translating it yields CASSISQGYE. The complete CDR3 sequence is CASSISQGYEQYF.

A few counts support this clone. With the read ending 3 residues before the CDR3 end, the germline J gene is used to fill in that end. This chain links TRBV7-9 with TRBJ1-2; 9 positions agree with TRBD1. Germline-derived CDR1 and CDR2 are SEHNR and FQNEAQ (reference sequence). Trimming removed 5 bases from V and 6 bases from J; junction bases left unmatched: 4. The CDR3 spans 13 residues. CDR3 DNA (partial): TGTGCCAGCAGCCCCGGACAGGGGAATGGC. Translating it yields CASSPGQGNG. The CDR3 in its entirety is CASSPGQGNGYTF.

This clone was picked up a small number of times. With the read ending 3 residues before the CDR3 end, the germline J gene is used to fill in that end. V and J are TRBV6-1 and TRBJ1-2, with 9 positions matching TRBD1. The CDR3 length is 17 residues. V shed 0 bases and J 2 bases; nucleotides not matched to a gene: 7. Germline V gives CDR1 MNHNS, CDR2 SASEGT. The CDR3 is CASSEARTGVGNYGYTF. The CDR3 DNA, read in part, is TGTGCCAGCAGTGAAGCGCGGACAGGGGTCGGAAACTATGGC.

Comments on this clone: The CDR3 goes on 3 residues after the read ends, and that part is filled in from the germline J gene. The chain employs TRBV7-9 and TRBJ1-3, with TRBD1 as a possible D gene (5 bases). Deletions cut 3 bases from V and 4 bases from J, with 13 bases between. The germline gives CDR1 SEHNR, CDR2 FQNEAQ (reference sequence). The CDR3 is 15 residues long. CDR3 DNA (partial): TGTGCCAGCAGCTTGGACACCCTGGGAGGAAACACC. As protein: CASSLDTLGGNT. The complete CDR3 protein is CASSLDTLGGNTIYF. The whole variable domain, filled in from reference TRBV7-9 and TRBJ1-3, reads DTGVSQNPRHKITKRGQNVTFRCDPISEHNRLYWYRQTLGQGPEFLTYFQNEAQLEKSRLLSDRFSAERPKGSFSTLEIQRTEQGDSAMYLCASSLDTLGGNTIYFGEGSWLTVV.

Regarding this clone: The read is 3 residues too short to cover the CDR3 end, so that end is filled in from the germline J gene. The rearrangement uses TRBV2 and TRBJ2-1; 7 nucleotides agree with TRBD2. V was clipped by 6 bases and J by 3 bases; unmatched bases: 5. CDR3 length: 14 residues. CDR1 and CDR2 (germline): SNHLY, FYNNEI. The CDR3 sequence is CASRTAGYYNEQFF. The part of the CDR3 DNA that was read is TGTGCCAGCAGGACAGCGGGGTACTACAATGAG.

This clone occurred many times. The observed sequence ends 3 residues before the CDR3 terminus, with the missing tail filled in from the germline J gene. J is TRBJ1-6 and V is TRBV30; 7 positions agree with TRBD1. Germline-derived CDR1 and CDR2 are GTSNPN and SVGIG (reference sequence). The CDR3 is made up of 15 amino acids. With 6 bases clipped from V and 7 bases from J, the junction kept 12 bases outside the gene matches. The CDR3: CACPTQQGVNSPLHF. The part of the CDR3 DNA that was read is TGTGCCTGTCCCACCCAGCAGGGGGTAAATTCACCC.

As for this clone: The read ends 3 residues shy of where the CDR3 ends; the end is completed using the germline J gene. V is TRBV19 and J is TRBJ2-3; 10 bases align to TRBD2. The CDR3 extends over 16 amino acids. CDR1 LNHDA and CDR2 SQIVND come from the germline V gene (reference sequence). V lost 6 bases to trimming and J lost 2 bases; unmatched junction nucleotides: 8. CDR3 bases read: TGTGCCAGTAGCTCCCTTAGCGGGGGGCTCACAGATACG. Encoded protein: CASSSLSGGLTDT. The CDR3, in full, reads CASSSLSGGLTDTQYF.

This clone appeared a few times. The DNA ends 3 residues before the CDR3 does, and the rest of the CDR3 is filled in from the germline J gene. The J gene is TRBJ1-5, the V gene TRBV2; 12 bases are a match to TRBD1. CDR1 SNHLY and CDR2 FYNNEI come from the germline V gene. CDR3 length equals 16 residues. V gave up 4 bases and J gave up 3 bases; unmatched junction bases: 4. The CDR3 loop is CASSGGQGALNQPQHF. The covered CDR3 bases are TGTGCCAGCAGTGGGGGACAGGGGGCCCTCAATCAGCCC.

As concerns this clone: Sequencing ends 3 residues short of the CDR3 end; the germline J gene provides the rest. The chain links TRBV27 to TRBJ2-5, with 9 bases aligning to TRBD1. With V trimmed by 6 bases and J by 3 bases, 2 bases remained unmatched. CDR3 length: 13 amino acids. Looked up from germline, CDR1 is MNHEY and CDR2 is SMNVEV (reference sequence). CDR3 bases read: TGTGCCAGCAGCCGGGACAGGGAAGAGACC. It translates to CASSRDREET. The CDR3 in full is CASSRDREETQYF.

This clone showed up many times. Sequencing ends 3 residues short of the CDR3 end; the germline J gene provides the rest. The rearrangement links TRBV18 to TRBJ1-1; the match to TRBD1 covers 10 bases. Per germline, CDR1 KGHSH and CDR2 LQKENI. J was trimmed by 4 bases and V by 6 bases; bases with no gene match: 14. The CDR3 is 17 amino acids. CDR3 DNA, as far as it was read: TGTGCCAGCTCTCCCGGGACAGGGGTGGCCCAAGGCACTGAA. Translation: CASSPGTGVAQGTE. The full-length CDR3 reads as CASSPGTGVAQGTEAFF.

About this clone itself: The read halts 3 residues ahead of the CDR3 end, with the missing end drawn from the germline J gene. This chain joins TRBV6-1 and TRBJ2-1; D unclear. V was cut by 4 bases and J by 3 bases, with 7 bases left in between. The germline gives CDR1 MNHNS, CDR2 SASEGT. CDR3 size: 13 residues. The CDR3 spells CASSGNSYNEQFF. The CDR3 DNA, read in part, is TGTGCCAGCAGTGGGAACAGCTACAATGAG.

As concerns this clone: The read stops 3 residues short of the end of the CDR3; the missing end is completed from the germline J gene. The gene calls are TRBV2 and TRBJ1-5; D ambiguous. The germline gives CDR1 SNHLY, CDR2 FYNNEI. The CDR3 is 13 residues long. Trimming left V 8 bases short and J 7 bases short, with 15 bases between. The DNA read from the CDR3 is TGTGCCAGCCGTGGAGGGTTGGGCCAGCCC. Translating it yields CASRGGLGQP. The entire CDR3 sequence reads CASRGGLGQPQHF.

This clone has a count of ten or more. From the germline J gene comes the end of the CDR3, since the read stops 3 residues before it. The gene calls are TRBV2 and TRBJ2-3, with 14 positions matching TRBD2. Germline loops: CDR1 SNHLY, CDR2 FYNNEI. This CDR3 is built from 15 residues. V was pared by 10 bases and J by 2 bases, with 5 bases of the junction left unmatched. The CDR3 sequence: CATGLAGGHTDTQYF. The sequenced part of the CDR3 DNA is TGTGCCACAGGACTAGCGGGGGGCCACACAGATACG.

In its sample, this clone was seen a few times. The read comes to an end 3 residues before the CDR3 does, leaving the germline J gene to fill in the end. V usage is TRBV7-9 and J usage is TRBJ2-1; TRBD2 is a possible D gene (6 bases). Trimming took 7 bases from V and 7 from J, leaving 14 bases between them. This CDR3 has 13 amino acids. Germline V gene sequence: CDR1 SEHNR, CDR2 FQNEAQ (reference sequence). CDR3 loop: CASTPRRGNEQFF. Incomplete CDR3 DNA: TGTGCCAGCACCCCTAGACGGGGGAATGAG.

This clone was counted at least ten times. The CDR3 is cut off 3 residues early in the read; its end comes from the germline J gene. The genes are TRBV2 and TRBJ2-7; 7 nucleotides line up with TRBD2. After removal of 6 bases from V and 3 bases from J, the junction contained 8 bases not matched to a gene. The CDR3 is made up of 14 amino acids. Germline V gives CDR1 SNHLY, CDR2 FYNNEI. CDR3 in amino acids: CASRRWDYIYEQYF. Incomplete CDR3 DNA: TGTGCCAGCAGACGCTGGGACTACATCTACGAG.